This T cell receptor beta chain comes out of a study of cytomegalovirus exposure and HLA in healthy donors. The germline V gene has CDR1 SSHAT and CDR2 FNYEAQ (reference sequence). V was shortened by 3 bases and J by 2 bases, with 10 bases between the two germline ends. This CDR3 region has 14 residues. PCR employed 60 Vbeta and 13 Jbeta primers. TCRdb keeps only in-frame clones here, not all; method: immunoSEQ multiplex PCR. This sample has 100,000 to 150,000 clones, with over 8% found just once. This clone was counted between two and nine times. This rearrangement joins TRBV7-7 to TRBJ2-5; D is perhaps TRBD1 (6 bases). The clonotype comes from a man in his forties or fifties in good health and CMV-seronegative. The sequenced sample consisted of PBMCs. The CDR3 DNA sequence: TGTGCCAGCAGCTTCACAGGGTTGCAAGAGACCCAGTACTTC. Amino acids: CASSFTGLQETQYF.